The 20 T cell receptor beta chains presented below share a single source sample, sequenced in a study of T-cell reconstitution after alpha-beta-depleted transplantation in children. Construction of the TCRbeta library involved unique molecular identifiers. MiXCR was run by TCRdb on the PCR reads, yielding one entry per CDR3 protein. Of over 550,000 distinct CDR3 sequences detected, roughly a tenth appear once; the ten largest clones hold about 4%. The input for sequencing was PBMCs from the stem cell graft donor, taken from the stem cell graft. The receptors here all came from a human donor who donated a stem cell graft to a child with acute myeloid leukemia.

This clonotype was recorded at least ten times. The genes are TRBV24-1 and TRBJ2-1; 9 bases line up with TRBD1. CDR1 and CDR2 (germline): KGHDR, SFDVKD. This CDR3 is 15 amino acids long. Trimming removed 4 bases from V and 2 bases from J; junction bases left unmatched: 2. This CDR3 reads CATSEGDRAYNEQFF. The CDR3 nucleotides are TGTGCCACCAGTGAGGGGGACAGGGCCTACAATGAGCAGTTCTTC.

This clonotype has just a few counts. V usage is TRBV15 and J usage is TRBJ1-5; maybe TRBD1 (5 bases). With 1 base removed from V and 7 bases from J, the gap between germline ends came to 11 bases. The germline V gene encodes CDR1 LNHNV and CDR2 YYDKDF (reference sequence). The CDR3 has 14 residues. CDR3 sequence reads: CATSRAGARQPQHF. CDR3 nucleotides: TGTGCCACCAGCAGAGCTGGGGCGAGGCAGCCCCAGCATTTT.

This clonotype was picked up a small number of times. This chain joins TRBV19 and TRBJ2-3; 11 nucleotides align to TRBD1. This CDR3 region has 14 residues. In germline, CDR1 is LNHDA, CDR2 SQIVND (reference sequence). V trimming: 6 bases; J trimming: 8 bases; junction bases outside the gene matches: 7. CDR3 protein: CASSSDRGLVTQYF. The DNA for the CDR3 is TGTGCCAGTAGCTCGGACAGGGGGCTCGTTACGCAGTATTTT.

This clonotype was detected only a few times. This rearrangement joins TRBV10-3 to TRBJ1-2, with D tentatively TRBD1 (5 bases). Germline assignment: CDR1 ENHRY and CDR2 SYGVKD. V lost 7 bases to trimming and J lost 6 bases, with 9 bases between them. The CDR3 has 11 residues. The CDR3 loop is CAINGGDGYTF. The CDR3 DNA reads TGTGCCATCAATGGGGGGGATGGCTACACCTTC.

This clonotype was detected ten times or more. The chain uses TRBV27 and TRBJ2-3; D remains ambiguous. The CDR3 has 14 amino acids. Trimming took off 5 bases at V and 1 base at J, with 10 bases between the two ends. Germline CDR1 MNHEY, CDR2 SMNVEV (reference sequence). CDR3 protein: CASSRWSGTDTQYF. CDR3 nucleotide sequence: TGTGCCAGCAGTCGTTGGTCGGGCACAGATACGCAGTATTTT.

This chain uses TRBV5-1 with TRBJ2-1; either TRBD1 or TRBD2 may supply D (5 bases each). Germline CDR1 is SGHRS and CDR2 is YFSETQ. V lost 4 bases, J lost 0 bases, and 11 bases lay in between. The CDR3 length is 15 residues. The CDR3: CASSRDASSYNEQFF. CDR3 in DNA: TGCGCCAGCAGCAGGGACGCAAGCTCCTACAATGAGCAGTTCTTC.

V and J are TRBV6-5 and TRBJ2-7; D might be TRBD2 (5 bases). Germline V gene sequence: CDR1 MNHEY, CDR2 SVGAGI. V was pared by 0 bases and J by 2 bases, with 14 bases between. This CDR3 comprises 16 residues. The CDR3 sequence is CASSYSFEGTPYEQYF. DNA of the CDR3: TGTGCCAGCAGTTACTCGTTTGAGGGCACCCCCTACGAGCAGTACTTC.

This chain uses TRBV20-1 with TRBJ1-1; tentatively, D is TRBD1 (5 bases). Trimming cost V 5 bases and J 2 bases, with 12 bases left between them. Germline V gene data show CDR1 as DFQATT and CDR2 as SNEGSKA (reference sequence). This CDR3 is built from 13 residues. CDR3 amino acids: CSAGGVGNTEAFF. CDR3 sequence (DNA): TGCAGTGCTGGGGGGGTAGGAAACACTGAAGCTTTCTTT.

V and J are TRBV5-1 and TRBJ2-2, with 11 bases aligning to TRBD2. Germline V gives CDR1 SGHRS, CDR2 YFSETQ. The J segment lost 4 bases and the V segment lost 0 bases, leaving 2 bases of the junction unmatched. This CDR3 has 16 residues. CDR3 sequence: CASSLVGTSGTGELFF. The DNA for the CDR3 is TGCGCCAGCAGCTTGGTTGGGACTAGCGGCACCGGGGAGCTGTTTTTT. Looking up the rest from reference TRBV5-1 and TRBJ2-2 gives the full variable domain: KAGVTQTPRYLIKTRGQQVTLSCSPISGHRSVSWYQQTPGQGLQFLFEYFSETQRNKGNFPGRFSGRQFSNSRSEMNVSTLELGDSALYLCASSLVGTSGTGELFFGEGSRLTVL.

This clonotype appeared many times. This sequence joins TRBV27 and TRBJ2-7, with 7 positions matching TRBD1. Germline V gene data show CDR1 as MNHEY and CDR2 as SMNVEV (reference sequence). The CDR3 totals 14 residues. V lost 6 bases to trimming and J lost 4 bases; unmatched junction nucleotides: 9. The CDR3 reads CASRRTGSAYEQYF. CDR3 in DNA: TGTGCCAGCAGAAGGACAGGTTCCGCTTACGAGCAGTACTTC.

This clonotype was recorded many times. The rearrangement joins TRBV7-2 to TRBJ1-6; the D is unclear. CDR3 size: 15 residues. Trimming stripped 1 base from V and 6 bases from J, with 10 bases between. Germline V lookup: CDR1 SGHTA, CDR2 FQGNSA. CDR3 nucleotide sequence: TGTGCCAGCAGCTTAGGAACAGCGATTAATTCACCCCTCCACTTT. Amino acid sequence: CASSLGTAINSPLHF.

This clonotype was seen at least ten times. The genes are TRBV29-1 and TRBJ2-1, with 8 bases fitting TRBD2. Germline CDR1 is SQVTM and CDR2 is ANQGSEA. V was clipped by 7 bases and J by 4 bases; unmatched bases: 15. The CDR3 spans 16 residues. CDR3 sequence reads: CSAGSTSGISYNEQFF. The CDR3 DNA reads TGCAGCGCCGGATCCACTAGCGGCATTTCGTACAATGAGCAGTTCTTC.

The CDR3 nucleotides read TGCGCCAGCAGCCAAGATGGCAGCCCCACAGATACGCAGTATTTT. This translates into CASSQDGSPTDTQYF. This chain links TRBV4-3 with TRBJ2-3, with D unresolved. There are 15 residues in the CDR3. CDR1 and CDR2 from the germline V gene are LGHNA and YSLEER. Trimming shortened V by 0 bases and J by 2 bases, and 9 bases separated the two germline ends.

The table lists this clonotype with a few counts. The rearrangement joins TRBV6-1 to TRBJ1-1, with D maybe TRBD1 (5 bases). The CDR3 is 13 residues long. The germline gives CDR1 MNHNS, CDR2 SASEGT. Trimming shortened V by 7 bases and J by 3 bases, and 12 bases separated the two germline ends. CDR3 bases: TGTGCCAGCATGGCAGGGAGGCACACTGAAGCTTTCTTT. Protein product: CASMAGRHTEAFF.

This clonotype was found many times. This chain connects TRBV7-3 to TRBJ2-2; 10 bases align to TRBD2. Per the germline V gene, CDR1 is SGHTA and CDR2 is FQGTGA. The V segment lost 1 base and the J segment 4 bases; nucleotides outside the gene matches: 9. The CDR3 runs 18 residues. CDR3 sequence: CASSLISSGSASTGELFF. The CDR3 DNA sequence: TGTGCCAGCAGCTTAATTTCTAGCGGGAGCGCCAGCACCGGGGAGCTGTTTTTT.

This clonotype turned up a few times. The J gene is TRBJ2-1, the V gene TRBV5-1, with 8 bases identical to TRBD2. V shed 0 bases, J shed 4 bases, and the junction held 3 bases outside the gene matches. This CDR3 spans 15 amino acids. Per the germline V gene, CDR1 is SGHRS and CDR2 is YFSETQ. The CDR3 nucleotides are TGCGCCAGCAGCTTGGTTAGCGGGACTTACAATGAGCAGTTCTTC. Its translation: CASSLVSGTYNEQFF.

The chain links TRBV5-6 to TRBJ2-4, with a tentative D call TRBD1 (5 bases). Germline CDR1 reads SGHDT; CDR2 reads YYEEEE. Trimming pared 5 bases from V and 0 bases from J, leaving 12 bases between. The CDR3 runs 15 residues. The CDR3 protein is CASSSGLLAKNIQYF. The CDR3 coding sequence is TGTGCCAGCAGTTCAGGGTTACTAGCCAAAAACATTCAGTACTTC.

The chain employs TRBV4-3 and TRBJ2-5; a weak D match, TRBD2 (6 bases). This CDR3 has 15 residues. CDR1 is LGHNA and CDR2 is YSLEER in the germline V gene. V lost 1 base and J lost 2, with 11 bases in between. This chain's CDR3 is CASSQGGVPQETQYF. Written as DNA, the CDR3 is TGCGCCAGCAGCCAAGGGGGGGTGCCTCAAGAGACCCAGTACTTC.

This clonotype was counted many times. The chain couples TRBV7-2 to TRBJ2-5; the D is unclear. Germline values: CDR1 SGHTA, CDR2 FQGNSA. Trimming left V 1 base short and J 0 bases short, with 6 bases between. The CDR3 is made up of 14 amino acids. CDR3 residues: CASSLVRNQETQYF. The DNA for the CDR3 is TGTGCCAGCAGCTTAGTAAGGAACCAAGAGACCCAGTACTTC. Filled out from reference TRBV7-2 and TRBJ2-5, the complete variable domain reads GAGVSQSPSNKVTEKGKDVELRCDPISGHTALYWYRQSLGQGLEFLIYFQGNSAPDKSGLPSDRFSAERTGGSVSTLTIQRTQQEDSAVYLCASSLVRNQETQYFGPGTRLLVL.

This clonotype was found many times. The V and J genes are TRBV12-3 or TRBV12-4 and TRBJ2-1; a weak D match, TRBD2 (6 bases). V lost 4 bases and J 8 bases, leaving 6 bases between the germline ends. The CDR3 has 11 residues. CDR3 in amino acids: CASSWGDEQFF. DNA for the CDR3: TGTGCCAGCAGTTGGGGGGATGAGCAGTTCTTC.